This TCR beta chain is from a study of cytomegalovirus exposure and HLA in healthy donors. V was clipped by 1 base and J by 4 bases; unmatched bases: 7. The CDR3 is made up of 16 amino acids. Germline CDR1 is SGHAT and CDR2 is FQNNGV. In its sample, this clone was seen a few times. The PCR ran on 60 Vbeta and 13 Jbeta primers. The table came from immunoSEQ multiplex PCR; TCRdb's copy has only in-frame clones and leaves some out. The sample yields approximately 180,000 clones, 81% seen once. Sequenced material: PBMCs. The chain uses TRBV11-2 and TRBJ2-7, with 10 bases that match TRBD1. The TCR comes from a man aged 18 to 29 in good health and CMV-seronegative. The CDR3 DNA reads as TGTGCCAGCAGCTTAGGGTCGACAGGGGGCCTTTACGAGCAGTACTTC. Protein sequence: CASSLGSTGGLYEQYF.